The 26 T cell receptor beta chains below come from one sample, sequenced in a study of control samples from healthy donors and cancer patients. The protocol was immunoSEQ multiplex PCR, while the TCRdb copy is restricted to in-frame clones and leaves out a portion. The sample lists roughly 120,000 clones, approximately 93% occurring once. The sample taken for sequencing was blood. These receptors were collected from a young woman in good health.

This clone has a single count. This chain uses TRBV3-1 (or the pseudogene TRBV3-2) with TRBJ2-6; D unresolved. Germline V CDR1 and CDR2: LGHDT, YNNKEL (reference sequence). This CDR3 spans 14 amino acids. The V end was cut by 5 bases, the J end by 4 bases, with 9 bases between. In nucleotides, the CDR3 is TGTGCCAGCAGCGCATCTGGGGGGGCCAACGTCCTGACTTTC. Amino acid sequence: CASSASGGANVLTF.

V is TRBV24-1 and J is TRBJ1-2; a possible D gene is TRBD1 (5 bases). The CDR3 length is 12 residues. Germline-derived CDR1 and CDR2 are KGHDR and SFDVKD. V dropped 6 bases and J dropped 8 bases, with 12 bases sitting between them. This chain's CDR3 is CATSQGAKGYTF. DNA of the CDR3: TGTGCCACCAGTCAAGGGGCCAAGGGCTACACCTTC.

V is TRBV5-4 and J is TRBJ1-1; 8 bases fit TRBD1. V dropped 6 bases and J dropped 5; count of bases not matched to a gene: 9. The CDR3 sequence is 14 residues long. Germline values: CDR1 SGHNT, CDR2 YYREEE (reference sequence). CDR3 residues: CASTSGTGGTEAFF. In DNA, the CDR3 is TGTGCCAGCACTTCTGGGACAGGAGGGACTGAAGCTTTCTTT. The whole variable domain, filled in from reference TRBV5-4 and TRBJ1-1, reads ETGVTQSPTHLIKTRGQQVTLRCSSQSGHNTVSWYQQALGQGPQFIFQYYREEENGRGNFPPRFSGLQFPNYSSELNVNALELDDSALYLCASTSGTGGTEAFFGQGTRLTVV.

CDR3 bases: TGTGCCAGTAGTATAGGACAGGGGGCTTATGGGGCCAACGTCCTGACTTTC. This gives the protein CASSIGQGAYGANVLTF. The chain recombines TRBV19 with TRBJ2-6; TRBD1 aligns across 10 bases. Trimming removed 1 base from V and 3 bases from J; junction bases left unmatched: 3. This CDR3 contains 17 residues. CDR1 LNHDA and CDR2 SQIVND come from the germline V gene (reference sequence).

The gene calls are TRBV4-3 and TRBJ2-2, with 9 bases that match TRBD1. Germline V gene lookup returns CDR1 LGHNA and CDR2 YSLEER. V shed 1 base and J 5 bases; nucleotides not matched to a gene: 11. There are 18 residues in the CDR3. DNA of the CDR3: TGCGCCAGCAGCCAAGGGGTCTTTTGGACAGGGGATACCGGGGAGCTGTTTTTT. Amino acids: CASSQGVFWTGDTGELFF.

The chain uses TRBV30 and TRBJ1-2; TRBD1 might be the D (5 bases). Trimming removed 1 base from V and 4 bases from J, with 10 bases in between. This CDR3 region has 13 residues. Per the germline V gene, CDR1 is GTSNPN and CDR2 is SVGIG (reference sequence). The CDR3 DNA follows: TGTGCCTGGAGTGCAGGGATCCTCTATGGCTACACCTTC. As protein: CAWSAGILYGYTF.

The V and J genes are TRBV6-5 and TRBJ2-3; the D gene is possibly TRBD1 (5 bases). Trimming removed 8 bases from V and 2 bases from J, with 14 bases in between. This CDR3 region has 14 residues. The V gene's germline CDR1 is MNHEY and CDR2 SVGAGI. As DNA, the CDR3 is TGTGCCAGCTGTTCCAGGGTACCCACAGATACGCAGTATTTT. This codes for CASCSRVPTDTQYF.

The CDR3 loop is CASSYGVDTEAFF. The CDR3 nucleotides read TGTGCCAGCAGTTACGGGGTCGACACTGAAGCTTTCTTT. The gene calls are TRBV27 and TRBJ1-1, with unresolved D. This CDR3 contains 13 residues. With 4 bases removed from V and 3 bases from J, the gap between germline ends came to 9 bases. Germline V gene sequence: CDR1 MNHEY, CDR2 SMNVEV (reference sequence).

The chain employs TRBV11-2 and TRBJ1-1, with 7 bases that match TRBD1. This CDR3 has 14 residues. V was clipped by 5 bases and J by 8 bases; unmatched bases: 11. Germline V gene lookup returns CDR1 SGHAT and CDR2 FQNNGV. CDR3 nucleotides: TGTGCCAGCAGCCTCGTGACAGGGACAAAAGAAGCTTTCTTT. It codes for CASSLVTGTKEAFF.

The rearrangement uses TRBV19 and TRBJ2-1; D ambiguous. The germline V gene encodes CDR1 LNHDA and CDR2 SQIVND (reference sequence). The CDR3 has 15 amino acids. Trimming took off 5 bases at V and 0 bases at J, with 11 bases between the two ends. CDR3 in DNA: TGTGCCAGTAGTTTGCTCCCGAGCTCCTACAATGAGCAGTTCTTC. This gives the protein CASSLLPSSYNEQFF.

The chain couples TRBV5-1 to TRBJ1-6; a weak D match, TRBD1 (5 bases). The germline V gene has CDR1 SGHRS and CDR2 YFSETQ. V lost 0 bases, J lost 7 bases, and 14 bases lay in between. The CDR3 totals 16 residues. The CDR3 coding sequence is TGCGCCAGCAGCTTGGATCGGCAGGGCACAAATTCACCCCTCCACTTT. It translates to CASSLDRQGTNSPLHF.

The J gene is TRBJ2-4, the V gene TRBV6-2 or TRBV6-3; D gene unclear. Looked up from germline, CDR1 is MNHEY and CDR2 is SVGEGT. This CDR3 contains 18 residues. V lost 0 bases and J lost 0, with 15 bases in between. The CDR3, as DNA: TGTGCCAGCAGTTACTCAACGTTTGGCGCCCTAGCCAAAAACATTCAGTACTTC. This codes for CASSYSTFGALAKNIQYF.

The chain has TRBV19 and TRBJ1-1, with D perhaps matching TRBD1 (5 bases). This CDR3 region has 15 residues. The germline CDR1 and CDR2 sequences are LNHDA and SQIVND (reference sequence). Trimming removed 6 bases from V and 0 bases from J, with 14 bases in between. CDR3 residues: CASRQDSPMNTEAFF. Here the CDR3 DNA reads TGTGCCAGTAGACAAGACAGCCCCATGAACACTGAAGCTTTCTTT.

This chain links TRBV15 with TRBJ2-5; D is unresolved. This CDR3 spans 17 amino acids. CDR1 and CDR2 from the germline V gene are LNHNV and YYDKDF (reference sequence). V dropped 1 base and J dropped 4 bases, with 19 bases sitting between them. The CDR3 protein is CATSRVATSGGGETQYF. CDR3 DNA: TGTGCCACCAGCAGAGTGGCGACTTCTGGTGGTGGAGAGACCCAGTACTTC.

This rearrangement joins TRBV6-5 to TRBJ1-5, with D unresolved. The CDR3 consists of 13 residues. Germline V gene lookup returns CDR1 MNHEY and CDR2 SVGAGI. V was clipped by 0 bases and J by 5 bases, with 5 bases between them. The CDR3 loop reads CASSYSKYQPQHF. CDR3 bases: TGTGCCAGCAGTTACTCGAAATATCAGCCCCAGCATTTT.

The V call is TRBV19, the J call TRBJ2-5, with 9 positions matching TRBD1. With 10 bases clipped from V and 3 bases from J, the junction kept 6 bases outside the gene matches. This CDR3 has 13 residues. Per germline, CDR1 LNHDA and CDR2 SQIVND (reference sequence). CDR3 DNA sequence: TGTGCCACCCGGGACAGGGTAAAAGAGACCCAGTACTTC. Residues: CATRDRVKETQYF.

The chain employs TRBV7-2 and TRBJ2-3, with 8 bases lining up with TRBD2. V lost 2 bases, J lost 4 bases, and 8 bases stayed unmatched. Germline values: CDR1 SGHTA, CDR2 FQGNSA. The CDR3 length is 16 residues. CDR3 sequence reads: CASSLLSGGGADTQYF. Here the CDR3 DNA reads TGTGCCAGCAGCTTACTGAGCGGGGGTGGCGCAGATACGCAGTATTTT.

Only a few counts were recorded for this clone. The chain has TRBV2 and TRBJ2-3; D possibly corresponds to TRBD2 (5 bases). The CDR3 totals 13 residues. Germline loops: CDR1 SNHLY, CDR2 FYNNEI. For the CDR3, the DNA is TGTGCGTCCCGAGGGAGCGTGGTAGATACGCAGTATTTT. Its protein product is CASRGSVVDTQYF.

The chain has TRBV6-4 and TRBJ2-1; D could derive from TRBD1 or TRBD2 (5 bases each). The V gene's germline CDR1 is MRHNA and CDR2 SNTAGT. Trimming removed 3 bases from V and 2 bases from J, with 11 bases in between. The CDR3 has 15 residues. The CDR3 loop is CASSEMRGPYNEQFF. In nucleotides, the CDR3 is TGTGCCAGCAGTGAGATGAGGGGCCCCTACAATGAGCAGTTCTTC.

Written as DNA, the CDR3 is TGTGCCAGCAGCTTGGTGGGCTCCCGGAGAGGTTCCGGCGAGCAGTACTTC. Translating it yields CASSLVGSRRGSGEQYF. The chain carries TRBV5-4 and TRBJ2-7; D is uncertain. This CDR3 has 17 amino acids. V lost 0 bases to trimming and J lost 6 bases, with 22 bases between them. The germline V gene encodes CDR1 SGHNT and CDR2 YYREEE (reference sequence). The full variable domain, in which reference TRBV5-4 and TRBJ2-7 provide the parts outside the CDR3, is ETGVTQSPTHLIKTRGQQVTLRCSSQSGHNTVSWYQQALGQGPQFIFQYYREEENGRGNFPPRFSGLQFPNYSSELNVNALELDDSALYLCASSLVGSRRGSGEQYFGPGTRLTVT.

The gene calls are TRBV5-4 and TRBJ2-3; D not certain. The CDR3 totals 13 residues. The germline gives CDR1 SGHNT, CDR2 YYREEE (reference sequence). Trimming pared 0 bases from V and 3 bases from J, leaving 5 bases between. The CDR3 bases are TGTGCCAGCAGCTTGGGGGGTACAGATACGCAGTATTTT. This codes for CASSLGGTDTQYF.

This clone was counted once. The chain's CDR3 is CASSLSGGGYTEAFF. The CDR3 DNA reads as TGTGCCAGCAGTCTTTCAGGGGGCGGGTACACTGAAGCTTTCTTT. V usage is TRBV27 and J usage is TRBJ1-1; the match to TRBD1 covers 8 bases. J gave up 3 bases and V 5 bases, and 8 bases lay outside the gene matches. CDR3 size: 15 residues. The V gene's germline CDR1 is MNHEY and CDR2 SMNVEV (reference sequence).

This clone was seen just once. This chain connects TRBV24-1 to TRBJ2-7; either TRBD1 or TRBD2 may fit D (5 bases each). Looked up from germline, CDR1 is KGHDR and CDR2 is SFDVKD. CDR3 size: 12 residues. The V end was cut by 11 bases, the J end by 1 base, with 11 bases between. As DNA, the CDR3 is TGTGCCATTGCCGGGGCATCCTACGAGCAGTACTTC. Translated: CAIAGASYEQYF.

This chain uses TRBV10-3 with TRBJ2-2; D gene unclear. CDR3 size: 13 residues. With 6 bases removed from V and 8 bases from J, the gap between germline ends came to 13 bases. Germline V gene lookup returns CDR1 ENHRY and CDR2 SYGVKD. CDR3: CAISLQTPGELFF. The CDR3 DNA reads as TGTGCCATCAGCCTGCAAACCCCGGGGGAGCTGTTTTTT.

The rearrangement links TRBV18 to TRBJ2-7; D is undetermined. Between the trimmed V and J ends, which lost 3 bases and 4 bases, there was a span of 16 bases. The CDR3 runs to 15 residues. Germline lookup yields CDR1 KGHSH and CDR2 LQKENI. CDR3 sequence reads: CASSPGADLNYEQYF. The CDR3, as DNA: TGTGCCAGCTCACCGGGTGCGGACCTCAATTACGAGCAGTACTTC.

The rearrangement links TRBV24-1 to TRBJ2-6; D possibly uses TRBD1 or TRBD2 (5 bases each). The V and J ends lost 5 bases and 0 bases respectively, with 16 bases between them. Germline V CDR1 and CDR2: KGHDR, SFDVKD. The CDR3 sequence is 18 residues long. CDR3 DNA sequence: TGTGCCACCAGTGCCCACGACAGCGGCCTCTCTGGGGCCAACGTCCTGACTTTC. As protein: CATSAHDSGLSGANVLTF.